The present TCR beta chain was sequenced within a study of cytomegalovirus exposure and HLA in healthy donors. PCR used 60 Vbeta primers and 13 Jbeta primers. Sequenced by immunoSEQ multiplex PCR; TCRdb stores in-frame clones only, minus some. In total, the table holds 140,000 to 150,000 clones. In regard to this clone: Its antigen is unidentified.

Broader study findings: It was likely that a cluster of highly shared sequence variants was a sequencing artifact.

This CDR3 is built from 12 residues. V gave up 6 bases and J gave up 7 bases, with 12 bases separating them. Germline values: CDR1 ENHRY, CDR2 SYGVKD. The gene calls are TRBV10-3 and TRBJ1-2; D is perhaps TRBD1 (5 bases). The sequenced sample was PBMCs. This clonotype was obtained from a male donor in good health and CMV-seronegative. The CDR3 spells CAISREMGGYTF. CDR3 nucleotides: TGTGCCATCAGCAGGGAAATGGGTGGCTACACCTTC.